What follows are 30 T cell receptor beta chains derived from one specimen sequenced in a study of beta chain features in type 1 diabetes (dated by TCRdb to 2017 to 2018). Receptor libraries were prepared by the immunoSEQ multiplex PCR assay. The entire isolated RNA was reverse transcribed using the High Capacity cDNA Reverse Transcription Kit, and thus expressed TCRB transcripts were sequenced. This is the immuneACCESS table as TCRdb keeps it, with only in-frame sequences that have V and J called. A part of the clones is gone; compared with another copy, unresolved V genes explain less than half, and the rest is unexplained. The sample table shows about 360,000 clones, and around 13% are seen once. The ten largest account for more than 0.015% of the sample. The sample consisted of naive CD4+ T cells from blood. What the cell subset or site label conveys for this sample: true naive CD4+ T cells. All receptors derive from a man between 18 and 29 years old in good health.

The chain couples TRBV6-5 to TRBJ2-4, with no clear D. CDR1 and CDR2 from the germline V gene are MNHEY and SVGAGI. The ends were cut back, 4 bases at V and 7 bases at J, with 14 bases in the middle. This CDR3 spans 14 amino acids. The CDR3 nucleotides read TGTGCCAGCAGTTTAGCCCCGGCGGCGAACATTCAGTACTTC. Translating it yields CASSLAPAANIQYF.

As concerns this clone: Other DNA sequences in the sample encode the same CDR3. This chain uses TRBV7-9 with TRBJ1-2; D remains ambiguous. Germline CDR1 and CDR2: SEHNR and FQNEAQ (reference sequence). Trimming removed 1 base at V and 2 bases at J, with 5 bases between. This CDR3 region has 13 residues. DNA for the CDR3: TGTGCCAGCAGCTTAGACACCAACTATGGCTACACCTTC. This translates into CASSLDTNYGYTF.

This clone has a handful of counts. At the DNA level, this CDR3 is encoded by other sequences in the same sample as well. The V and J genes are TRBV30 and TRBJ2-3; D ambiguous. Trimming shortened V by 0 bases and J by 6 bases, and 7 bases separated the two germline ends. Germline V gene data show CDR1 as GTSNPN and CDR2 as SVGIG (reference sequence). The CDR3 has 12 amino acids. In nucleotides, the CDR3 is TGTGCCTGGAGTGTAGGCAGGGATACGCAGTATTTT. Translation: CAWSVGRDTQYF.

This clone came up a few times. This chain connects TRBV5-1 to TRBJ2-5; either TRBD1 or TRBD2 may supply D (6 bases each). The CDR3 is 13 residues long. Germline lookup yields CDR1 SGHRS and CDR2 YFSETQ. V was pared by 4 bases and J by 5 bases, with 12 bases between. Here the CDR3 DNA reads TGCGCCAGCAGCCTGGGGGGCCGGGAGACCCAGTACTTC. It specifies CASSLGGRETQYF.

This clone was observed a few times. V is TRBV10-3 and J is TRBJ2-3, with D possibly matching TRBD2 (5 bases). The CDR3 is 15 amino acids. Trimming cost V 10 bases and J 2 bases, with 19 bases left between them. Germline CDR1 ENHRY, CDR2 SYGVKD. CDR3 coding DNA: TGTGCCACTACTAAGACTACCCTGATCACAGATACGCAGTATTTT. Protein: CATTKTTLITDTQYF.

In this sample, this clone turned up a few times. The chain recombines TRBV9 with TRBJ1-4, with D hard to call. Germline V gene lookup returns CDR1 SGDLS and CDR2 YYNGEE. The CDR3 runs 14 residues. Trimming removed 0 bases from V and 8 bases from J, with 11 bases in between. The CDR3 reads CASSVAPGGEKLFF. As DNA, the CDR3 is TGTGCCAGCAGCGTAGCCCCTGGAGGGGAAAAACTGTTTTTT.

This chain uses TRBV5-1 with TRBJ2-5, with D perhaps TRBD1 (5 bases). Germline CDR1 and CDR2: SGHRS and YFSETQ. V was pared by 5 bases and J by 2 bases, with 10 bases between. CDR3 length: 13 amino acids. CDR3 sequence: CASRPDTQETQYF. The CDR3 coding sequence is TGCGCCAGCAGACCGGACACTCAAGAGACCCAGTACTTC.

This chain uses TRBV18 with TRBJ2-6, with a weak D call TRBD1 (5 bases). The CDR3 is made up of 16 amino acids. The germline V gene has CDR1 KGHSH and CDR2 LQKENI. V lost 4 bases and J 0 bases, leaving 10 bases between the germline ends. CDR3 in amino acids: CASSLTDPSGANVLTF. CDR3 nucleotide sequence: TGTGCCAGCTCACTGACAGACCCCTCTGGGGCCAACGTCCTGACTTTC.

In this sample, this clone turned up a few times. The genes are TRBV29-1 and TRBJ2-2; 7 nucleotides agree with TRBD2. J lost 5 bases, V lost 6 bases, and 9 bases had no gene match. This CDR3 spans 14 amino acids. Germline V lookup: CDR1 SQVTM, CDR2 ANQGSEA. The CDR3 sequence is CSVERTRETGELFF. The CDR3 coding sequence is TGCAGCGTAGAAAGGACTAGAGAAACCGGGGAGCTGTTTTTT.

In this sample, this clone turned up a few times. The chain joins TRBV6-1 to TRBJ2-2, with D maybe TRBD2 (5 bases). CDR1 and CDR2 (germline): MNHNS, SASEGT. CDR3 length equals 14 residues. V dropped 4 bases and J dropped 6 bases, with 12 bases sitting between them. The CDR3 reads CASSALGGSGELFF. As DNA, the CDR3 is TGTGCCAGCAGTGCGCTAGGAGGATCCGGGGAGCTGTTTTTT.

The chain links TRBV5-1 to TRBJ2-5; D may be TRBD1 (5 bases). Trimming pared 0 bases from V and 5 bases from J, leaving 17 bases between. Per germline, CDR1 SGHRS and CDR2 YFSETQ. The CDR3 consists of 16 residues. CDR3 loop: CASSLGGAPGMETQYF. The DNA for the CDR3 is TGCGCCAGCAGCTTGGGTGGGGCCCCTGGGATGGAGACCCAGTACTTC. Combining the CDR3 with reference TRBV5-1 and TRBJ2-5 gives the whole variable domain KAGVTQTPRYLIKTRGQQVTLSCSPISGHRSVSWYQQTPGQGLQFLFEYFSETQRNKGNFPGRFSGRQFSNSRSEMNVSTLELGDSALYLCASSLGGAPGMETQYFGPGTRLLVL.

The V and J genes are TRBV7-2 and TRBJ2-5, with 9 bases matching TRBD1. CDR3 length: 19 residues. The germline gives CDR1 SGHTA, CDR2 FQGNSA. With 3 bases clipped from V and 2 bases from J, the junction kept 16 bases outside the gene matches. This CDR3 reads CASSFRALPGQGFQETQYF. The CDR3 DNA is TGTGCCAGCAGCTTCCGGGCCCTCCCGGGACAGGGCTTTCAAGAGACCCAGTACTTC.

The chain links TRBV11-2 to TRBJ2-7, with D perhaps matching TRBD1 (6 bases). Per the germline V gene, CDR1 is SGHAT and CDR2 is FQNNGV. The V and J ends lost 7 bases and 5 bases respectively, with 21 bases between them. The CDR3 extends over 15 amino acids. CDR3: CASTRDNVGPHEQYF. The CDR3 nucleotides read TGTGCCAGCACAAGGGACAACGTAGGGCCCCACGAGCAGTACTTC.

The genes are TRBV18 and TRBJ1-5; 7 bases agree with TRBD1. After removal of 4 bases from V and 6 bases from J, the junction contained 6 bases not matched to a gene. Per the germline V gene, CDR1 is KGHSH and CDR2 is LQKENI. This CDR3 comprises 14 residues. The chain's CDR3 is CASSRQGTGQPQHF. Here the CDR3 DNA reads TGTGCCAGCTCACGACAGGGTACGGGTCAGCCCCAGCATTTT. Full variable domain (remainder filled in from reference TRBV18 and TRBJ1-5): NAGVMQNPRHLVRRRGQEARLRCSPMKGHSHVYWYRQLPEEGLKFMVYLQKENIIDESGMPKERFSAEFPKEGPSILRIQQVVRGDSAAYFCASSRQGTGQPQHFGDGTRLSIL.

This clone showed up just a few times. The sample contains more than one DNA sequence encoding this CDR3. The genes are TRBV7-2 and TRBJ2-7; D gene uncertain. The V gene lost 1 base and the J gene lost 0 bases, with 7 bases spanning the gap. Germline V lookup: CDR1 SGHTA, CDR2 FQGNSA. This CDR3 is 14 amino acids long. CDR3 amino acids: CASSLDGSSYEQYF. Written as DNA, the CDR3 is TGTGCCAGCAGCTTAGATGGCAGCTCCTACGAGCAGTACTTC.

The chain uses TRBV15 and TRBJ2-3, with D tentatively TRBD2 (5 bases). V was clipped by 5 bases and J by 1 base, with 10 bases between them. The CDR3 covers 14 residues. Germline assignment: CDR1 LNHNV and CDR2 YYDKDF (reference sequence). The CDR3 nucleotides read TGTGCCACCAGCGGGCTGGAGGGCACAGATACGCAGTATTTT. This encodes CATSGLEGTDTQYF. Complete variable domain (other parts from reference TRBV15 and TRBJ2-3): DAMVIQNPRYQVTQFGKPVTLSCSQTLNHNVMYWYQQKSSQAPKLLFHYYDKDFNNEADTPDNFQSRRPNTSFCFLDIRSPGLGDTAMYLCATSGLEGTDTQYFGPGTRLTVL.

V is TRBV2 and J is TRBJ1-1; tentatively, D is TRBD1 (6 bases). Germline lookup yields CDR1 SNHLY and CDR2 FYNNEI. V lost 5 bases to trimming and J lost 4 bases, with 11 bases between them. This CDR3 has 13 amino acids. This chain's CDR3 is CASSPTGRTEAFF. The CDR3 nucleotides read TGTGCCAGCAGTCCCACAGGGCGCACTGAAGCTTTCTTT.

This clone has a handful of counts. The chain has TRBV7-9 and TRBJ2-5; no firm D call. Germline-derived CDR1 and CDR2 are SEHNR and FQNEAQ (reference sequence). V lost 5 bases and J lost 2, with 12 bases in between. The CDR3 covers 14 residues. The CDR3 DNA sequence: TGTGCCAGCAGCAGCCTACAGAAGCAAGAGACCCAGTACTTC. It translates to CASSSLQKQETQYF.

This chain joins TRBV14 and TRBJ2-5, with 8 bases aligning to TRBD1. V lost 2 bases, J lost 3 bases, and 2 bases stayed unmatched. The CDR3 is 14 residues long. The germline CDR1 and CDR2 sequences are SGHDN and FVKESK. DNA for the CDR3: TGTGCCAGCAGCCAACCGGGACAGGAAGAGACCCAGTACTTC. Its protein is CASSQPGQEETQYF. The entire variable domain, with the rest obtained from reference TRBV14 and TRBJ2-5, is as follows: EAGVTQFPSHSVIEKGQTVTLRCDPISGHDNLYWYRRVMGKEIKFLLHFVKESKQDESGMPNNRFLAERTGGTYSTLKVQPAELEDSGVYFCASSQPGQEETQYFGPGTRLLVL.

This clone showed up just a few times. The genes are TRBV30 and TRBJ1-1, with 8 bases aligning to TRBD1. The CDR3 loop spans 14 amino acids. Germline loops: CDR1 GTSNPN, CDR2 SVGIG (reference sequence). The V segment lost 4 bases and the J segment 0 bases; nucleotides outside the gene matches: 4. CDR3 sequence (DNA): TGTGCCTGGAACAGGGGGGAAATGAACACTGAAGCTTTCTTT. Protein product: CAWNRGEMNTEAFF.

The chain links TRBV5-6 to TRBJ1-1, with no clear D. V was cut by 1 base and J by 1 base, with 5 bases left in between. Germline assignment: CDR1 SGHDT and CDR2 YYEEEE. The CDR3 is made up of 13 amino acids. The DNA of the CDR3 is TGTGCCAGCAGCTTGATCCAGAACACTGAAGCTTTCTTT. Amino acids: CASSLIQNTEAFF.

This clone was detected only a few times. This rearrangement joins TRBV7-9 to TRBJ2-7, with TRBD2 matching 10 bases. V lost 6 bases, J lost 7 bases, and 12 bases stayed unmatched. The germline gives CDR1 SEHNR, CDR2 FQNEAQ (reference sequence). This CDR3 comprises 15 residues. CDR3 loop: CASSLVLAGVGEQYF. The CDR3 nucleotides are TGTGCCAGCAGTCTAGTCCTAGCGGGAGTGGGGGAGCAGTACTTC.

The chain recombines TRBV18 with TRBJ2-3, with 7 bases that match TRBD2. J lost 4 bases, V lost 4 bases, and 8 bases had no gene match. The CDR3 runs 15 residues. Looked up from germline, CDR1 is KGHSH and CDR2 is LQKENI. In DNA, the CDR3 is TGTGCCAGCTCACATAAACTAGCGCTGGCAGATACGCAGTATTTT. Translated, it gives CASSHKLALADTQYF.

V is TRBV6-1 and J is TRBJ2-1; D perhaps matches TRBD2 (5 bases). There are 13 residues in the CDR3. Germline lookup yields CDR1 MNHNS and CDR2 SASEGT. V was cut by 4 bases and J by 2 bases, with 6 bases left in between. This CDR3 reads CASSVSAYNEQFF. The CDR3 nucleotides are TGTGCCAGCAGTGTTAGCGCCTACAATGAGCAGTTCTTC.

The chain is built from TRBV14 and TRBJ1-2; D possibly corresponds to TRBD1 (5 bases). V lost 2 bases and J 2 bases, leaving 6 bases between the germline ends. Per germline, CDR1 SGHDN and CDR2 FVKESK. The length of the CDR3 is 13 residues. The CDR3 reads CASSQRGNYGYTF. The CDR3 DNA follows: TGTGCCAGCAGCCAACGGGGGAACTATGGCTACACCTTC.

Only a few counts were recorded for this clone. The V gene is TRBV18, the J gene TRBJ1-1; D perhaps matches TRBD1 (6 bases). The germline CDR1 and CDR2 sequences are KGHSH and LQKENI. The CDR3 covers 14 residues. V lost 2 bases, J lost 1 base, and 8 bases lay in between. CDR3 amino acids: CASSPLQGNTEAFF. The CDR3 DNA reads as TGTGCCAGCTCACCATTACAGGGGAACACTGAAGCTTTCTTT.

In this sample, this clone turned up a few times. This chain uses TRBV11-2 with TRBJ1-4; D not resolved. The CDR3 spans 13 residues. Germline V gene data show CDR1 as SGHAT and CDR2 as FQNNGV. Trimming left V 7 bases short and J 4 bases short, with 10 bases between. In DNA, the CDR3 is TGTGCCAGCACCCACCTAAGTAATGAAAAACTGTTTTTT. It codes for CASTHLSNEKLFF.

The rearrangement links TRBV30 to TRBJ1-5, with TRBD1 matching over 11 bases. Looked up from germline, CDR1 is GTSNPN and CDR2 is SVGIG (reference sequence). The CDR3 loop spans 13 amino acids. The CDR3 protein is CALSGTGGQPQHF. CDR3 coding DNA: TGTGCTTTATCCGGGACAGGGGGTCAGCCCCAGCATTTT.

This sequence joins TRBV15 and TRBJ2-7; maybe TRBD2 (6 bases). V was pared by 1 base and J by 0 bases, with 13 bases between. Germline values: CDR1 LNHNV, CDR2 YYDKDF (reference sequence). The CDR3 loop spans 16 amino acids. CDR3 in amino acids: CATSRVGSGSSYEQYF. The CDR3 coding sequence is TGTGCCACCAGCAGAGTGGGTAGCGGAAGCTCCTACGAGCAGTACTTC.

This clone occurred a few times. This chain uses TRBV6-6 with TRBJ1-1; D unresolved. V lost 5 bases and J lost 2, with 9 bases in between. The CDR3 spans 13 residues. Per the germline V gene, CDR1 is MNHNY and CDR2 is SVGAGI (reference sequence). The CDR3 nucleotides read TGTGCCAGCAGTAGGCGGGGTAACACTGAAGCTTTCTTT. The encoded protein is CASSRRGNTEAFF.